Sequencing of this T cell receptor (beta chain) was carried out in a study of Tregs in tolerant kidney transplant recipients. Mixed chimerism was transient after nonmyeloablative marrow transplants from related graft donors. Germline CDR1 SGHTA, CDR2 FQGNSA. With 3 bases clipped from V and 2 bases from J, the junction kept 10 bases outside the gene matches. The CDR3 extends over 17 amino acids. The data were produced by immunoSEQ multiplex PCR, yet TCRdb's version contains in-frame clones alone and is incomplete. This table has about 64,000 clones, 87% appearing once. This clonotype was obtained from a human patient who received a combined kidney and bone marrow transplant. A subset of T cells may come from the graft donor. This material consisted of CD4+ T cells from blood (PBMCs), taken 6 months after the transplant. J is TRBJ2-3 and V is TRBV7-2; 8 nucleotides line up with TRBD2. The CDR3 protein is CASSFLAGPSLTDTQYF. For the CDR3, the DNA is TGTGCCAGCAGCTTCCTAGCGGGCCCGAGTCTCACAGATACGCAGTATTTT.